One T cell receptor (beta chain) is described in this entry. This CDR3 is built from 17 residues. V lost 1 base and J lost 3, with 19 bases in between. Germline loops: CDR1 LNHNV, CDR2 YYDKDF (reference sequence). The entry originates in a study of CD8 T cells in Susac syndrome. cDNA came from around 0.54 to 1 ug RNA primed by random hexamers. TCRdb called the immunoSEQ multiplex PCR reads again in MiXCR, with one record for every CDR3 protein. The table shows 200,000 to 250,000 distinct CDR3 sequences, with over 90% occurring only once. This receptor was taken from a human donor with Susac syndrome. Sequencing was carried out using CD4+ T cells from PBMCs. This sequence joins TRBV15 and TRBJ2-7, with D possibly TRBD2 on 6 matching bases. CDR3 amino acids: CATSRGYSDGLIYEQYF. The CDR3 DNA reads TGTGCCACCAGCAGAGGGTACTCGGATGGACTAATCTACGAGCAGTACTTC.